This T cell receptor beta chain was profiled in a study of neurological immune-mediated disorders. Overall study results and limits: CDR3 amino acid sequences found in expanded clones were never shared across subjects, suggesting private repertoires in all groups.

Trimming cost V 5 bases and J 5 bases; bases outside gene matches: 6. The CDR3 covers 15 residues. This clonotype has at least ten counts. No antigen is known for it. A 10-nucleotide random UMI tagged transcripts in template-switch 5'RACE cDNA synthesis. TCRdb fed the 5' RACE reads into MiXCR, producing one record per CDR3 protein. The table includes 15,000 to 25,000 distinct CDR3 sequences, approximately 6.8% detected once. Sequencing used CD8+ T cells from blood. The TCR was taken from a woman in her thirties with HTLV-1-associated myelopathy (HAM/TSP). The chain links TRBV12-3 or TRBV12-4 to TRBJ2-1, with 10 bases lining up with TRBD2. Here the CDR3 reads CASSPLLAGDNEQFF. For the CDR3, the DNA is TGTGCCAGCAGTCCCTTGCTAGCGGGGGACAATGAGCAGTTCTTC.